The 22 T cell receptor beta chains presented below share a single source sample, sequenced in a study of T-cell reconstitution after alpha-beta-depleted transplantation in children. TCRbeta library preparation incorporated unique molecular identifiers. TCRdb recomputed calls from the PCR reads with MiXCR, one row per CDR3 protein. The sample holds about 540,000 distinct CDR3 sequences, around 18% seen once. The specimen was PBMCs from the stem cell graft donor, collected from the stem cell graft. These receptors originate from a human donor who donated a stem cell graft to a child with acute lymphoblastic leukemia.

This clonotype was counted a few times. This rearrangement joins TRBV6-1 to TRBJ2-3; D possibly corresponds to TRBD2 (6 bases). The CDR3 covers 14 residues. V lost 7 bases, J lost 0 bases, and 11 bases lay in between. In germline, CDR1 is MNHNS, CDR2 SASEGT. The CDR3 loop is CASNSLASTDTQYF. The CDR3, as DNA: TGTGCCAGCAATAGTCTAGCGAGCACAGATACGCAGTATTTT.

This clonotype was seen a handful of times. The chain is built from TRBV7-9 and TRBJ2-3; 8 bases are shared with TRBD1. Germline assignment: CDR1 SEHNR and CDR2 FQNEAQ (reference sequence). Trimming took 5 bases from V and 1 from J; bases not matched to a gene: 11. The CDR3 is made up of 17 amino acids. The CDR3, as DNA: TGTGCCAGCAGCATAAGACAGGGGACCTATGGCACAGATACGCAGTATTTT. Encoded protein: CASSIRQGTYGTDTQYF.

This clonotype came up a few times. The V call is TRBV29-1, the J call TRBJ2-7; either TRBD1 or TRBD2 may supply D (5 bases each). Germline values: CDR1 SQVTM, CDR2 ANQGSEA. The CDR3 spans 12 residues. Trimming removed 6 bases from V and 3 bases from J, with 12 bases in between. The CDR3 loop is CSVREQGYEQYF. CDR3 coding DNA: TGCAGCGTGAGGGAGCAGGGCTACGAGCAGTACTTC.

This rearrangement joins TRBV5-1 to TRBJ2-3, with 9 bases matching TRBD1. The ends lost 3 bases at V and 6 bases at J; junction bases unmatched: 20. This CDR3 region has 19 residues. Germline V gene data show CDR1 as SGHRS and CDR2 as YFSETQ. This chain's CDR3 is CASSSPGQGGSPSRDTQYF. For the CDR3, the DNA is TGCGCCAGCAGCTCACCGGGACAGGGAGGTTCTCCAAGCAGGGATACGCAGTATTTT.

This clonotype came up a few times. The chain uses TRBV18 and TRBJ1-1; no reliable D call. The germline gives CDR1 KGHSH, CDR2 LQKENI. Trimming pared 2 bases from V and 1 base from J, leaving 8 bases between. The CDR3 spans 14 residues. CDR3: CASSPSQANTEAFF. CDR3 nucleotide sequence: TGTGCCAGCTCACCATCCCAGGCGAACACTGAAGCTTTCTTT.

This clonotype was observed a single time. This CDR3 is missing its conserved last phenylalanine or tryptophan, likely due to a read error. This chain uses TRBV6-1 with TRBJ2-3, with D hard to call. V was cut by 5 bases and J by 3 bases, with 12 bases left in between. The germline V gene encodes CDR1 MNHNS and CDR2 SASEGT. The CDR3 sequence is 14 residues long. CDR3 nucleotide sequence: TGTGCCAGCAGTCCTACGTCAGGTACAGATACGCAGTATCTT. Amino acid sequence: CASSPTSGTDTQYL.

This clonotype was picked up a small number of times. The CDR3 loop reads CATSESDWGHGYTF. The CDR3 nucleotides are TGTGCCACCAGTGAATCCGACTGGGGGCACGGCTACACCTTC. The rearrangement joins TRBV24-1 to TRBJ1-2; the D gene is possibly TRBD1 (6 bases). V was clipped by 4 bases and J by 8 bases, with 16 bases between them. The CDR3 is made up of 14 amino acids. The germline V gene has CDR1 KGHDR and CDR2 SFDVKD.

This clonotype showed up just a few times. The chain combines TRBV5-1 with TRBJ1-2, with 8 nucleotides matching TRBD1. The CDR3 contains 15 residues. After removal of 4 bases from V and 4 bases from J, the junction contained 9 bases not matched to a gene. From germline, CDR1 is SGHRS and CDR2 YFSETQ. In DNA form, the CDR3 reads TGCGCCAGCAGCCCAGGGGGCAGAACTCGCTATGGCTACACCTTC. Translation: CASSPGGRTRYGYTF.

This clonotype has more than one count but fewer than ten. The chain joins TRBV2 to TRBJ1-2; no clear D gene. This CDR3 is 12 amino acids long. Trimming shortened V by 8 bases and J by 2 bases, and 9 bases separated the two germline ends. Germline V gene data show CDR1 as SNHLY and CDR2 as FYNNEI. CDR3 protein: CASLGSNYGYTF. The DNA of the CDR3 is TGTGCCAGCTTAGGGTCCAACTATGGCTACACCTTC.

This rearrangement joins TRBV29-1 to TRBJ2-2, with 10 nucleotides matching TRBD1. Germline V lookup: CDR1 SQVTM, CDR2 ANQGSEA. This CDR3 spans 17 amino acids. V lost 7 bases and J lost 1; bases outside the gene matches: 12. The CDR3 protein is CSARDRGEVMNTGELFF. The CDR3 region has the DNA TGCAGCGCCCGGGACAGGGGAGAGGTAATGAACACCGGGGAGCTGTTTTTT.

The chain carries TRBV5-1 and TRBJ1-1; the D is unclear. The CDR3 has 14 residues. Germline assignment: CDR1 SGHRS and CDR2 YFSETQ. Trimming took 5 bases from V and 1 from J, leaving 12 bases between them. CDR3 sequence: CASRNLARNTEAFF. The CDR3 region has the DNA TGCGCCAGCAGGAACTTAGCGAGGAACACTGAAGCTTTCTTT.

The J gene is TRBJ2-7, the V gene TRBV27; 7 bases map to TRBD2. Germline V gives CDR1 MNHEY, CDR2 SMNVEV (reference sequence). V lost 5 bases and J lost 2; bases outside the gene matches: 9. The CDR3 has 15 residues. The CDR3 DNA sequence: TGTGCCAGCAGTCCTAAAAGACTAGCAGCCTACGAGCAGTACTTC. Translating gives CASSPKRLAAYEQYF.

The rearrangement uses TRBV29-1 and TRBJ2-1, with TRBD2 as a possible D gene (5 bases). The CDR3 consists of 12 residues. V was pared by 4 bases and J by 8 bases, with 12 bases between. CDR1 and CDR2 from the germline V gene are SQVTM and ANQGSEA. DNA of the CDR3: TGCAGCGTTGGGACTGGTCGCCATGAGCAGTTCTTC. Encoded protein: CSVGTGRHEQFF.

This clonotype was detected many times. This chain connects TRBV15 to TRBJ2-5; tentatively, D is TRBD2 (6 bases). Germline-derived CDR1 and CDR2 are LNHNV and YYDKDF (reference sequence). V lost 9 bases, J lost 2 bases, and 7 bases lay in between. The CDR3 sequence is 11 residues long. CDR3 residues: CATGLQETQYF. The CDR3 nucleotides are TGTGCCACGGGACTTCAAGAGACCCAGTACTTC.

There are a few counts of this clonotype. The rearrangement joins TRBV5-4 to TRBJ1-1; 7 bases are shared with TRBD1. V gave up 1 base and J gave up 0 bases; unmatched junction bases: 3. This CDR3 has 15 residues. Germline CDR1 is SGHNT and CDR2 is YYREEE (reference sequence). The CDR3 region is CASSLTGTVNTEAFF. In DNA, the CDR3 is TGTGCCAGCAGCTTGACGGGGACAGTGAACACTGAAGCTTTCTTT.

This clonotype was seen only a few times. This chain joins TRBV4-2 and TRBJ2-5, with 7 positions matching TRBD1. The CDR3 covers 13 residues. The trim removed 4 bases at V and 3 bases at J, leaving 2 bases unmatched. CDR1 and CDR2 (germline): LGHNA, YNFKEQ. For the CDR3, the DNA is TGTGCCAGCAGCCGGGACAGCGAAGAGACCCAGTACTTC. This gives the protein CASSRDSEETQYF.

This clonotype was counted between two and nine times. The chain employs TRBV5-1 and TRBJ2-2; 7 nucleotides agree with TRBD2. Losses at the gene ends were 9 bases for V and 6 bases for J; bases not matched to a gene: 8. The CDR3 runs to 13 residues. The germline CDR1 and CDR2 sequences are SGHRS and YFSETQ. In DNA form, the CDR3 reads TGCGCCATCCCAAGCGGGGATGCCGGGGAGCTGTTTTTT. It translates to CAIPSGDAGELFF.

This sequence joins TRBV27 and TRBJ2-5; a weak D match, TRBD2 (6 bases). V was cut by 3 bases and J by 4 bases, with 12 bases left in between. This CDR3 comprises 14 residues. Germline-derived CDR1 and CDR2 are MNHEY and SMNVEV (reference sequence). The CDR3 sequence is CASSFYGAGETQYF. Here the CDR3 DNA reads TGTGCCAGCAGTTTTTATGGAGCGGGAGAGACCCAGTACTTC.

The chain links TRBV12-3 or TRBV12-4 to TRBJ2-7, with D hard to call. Trimming removed 6 bases from V and 4 bases from J, with 10 bases in between. The CDR3 is made up of 12 amino acids. The CDR3 here is CASRSRGYEQYF. CDR3 DNA: TGTGCCAGCAGAAGCAGAGGTTACGAGCAGTACTTC.

The V gene is TRBV12-3 or TRBV12-4, the J gene TRBJ2-1, with TRBD2 matching over 16 bases. V lost 3 bases, J lost 13 bases, and 6 bases stayed unmatched. CDR3 length equals 15 residues. The CDR3 nucleotides read TGTGCCAGCAGTTTTTCTGGGACTAGCGGGAGGGCCCAGTTCTTC. As protein: CASSFSGTSGRAQFF.

This clonotype was detected only a few times. The chain combines TRBV3-1 with TRBJ2-3; TRBD1 agrees at 8 bases. This CDR3 has 14 amino acids. CDR1 LGHDT and CDR2 YNNKEL come from the germline V gene (reference sequence). Trimming took 4 bases from V and 6 from J; bases not matched to a gene: 6. CDR3 sequence reads: CASSPWDRKDTQYF. The CDR3 region has the DNA TGTGCCAGCAGCCCTTGGGACAGGAAGGATACGCAGTATTTT.

On this clonotype: Compared with germline, one end of the junction differs, possibly owing to a read error. The chain employs TRBV20-1 and TRBJ1-4, with TRBD1 matching 11 bases. The length of the CDR3 is 17 residues. Germline V gene lookup returns CDR1 DFQATT and CDR2 SNEGSKA (reference sequence). This CDR3 is CCARERTGGALREKLFF. DNA of the CDR3: TGCTGTGCTAGAGAGAGGACAGGGGGCGCTTTGAGAGAAAAACTGTTTTTT.